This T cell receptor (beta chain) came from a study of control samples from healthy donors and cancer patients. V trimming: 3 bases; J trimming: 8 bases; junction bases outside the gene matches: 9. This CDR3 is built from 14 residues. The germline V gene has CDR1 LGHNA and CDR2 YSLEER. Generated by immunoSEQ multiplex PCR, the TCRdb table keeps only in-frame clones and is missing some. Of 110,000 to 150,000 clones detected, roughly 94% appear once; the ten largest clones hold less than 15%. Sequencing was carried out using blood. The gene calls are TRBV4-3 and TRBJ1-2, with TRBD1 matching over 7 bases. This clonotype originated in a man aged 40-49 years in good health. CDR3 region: CASSQIGTAQGYTF. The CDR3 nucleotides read TGCGCCAGCAGCCAGATCGGGACAGCACAAGGCTACACCTTC.